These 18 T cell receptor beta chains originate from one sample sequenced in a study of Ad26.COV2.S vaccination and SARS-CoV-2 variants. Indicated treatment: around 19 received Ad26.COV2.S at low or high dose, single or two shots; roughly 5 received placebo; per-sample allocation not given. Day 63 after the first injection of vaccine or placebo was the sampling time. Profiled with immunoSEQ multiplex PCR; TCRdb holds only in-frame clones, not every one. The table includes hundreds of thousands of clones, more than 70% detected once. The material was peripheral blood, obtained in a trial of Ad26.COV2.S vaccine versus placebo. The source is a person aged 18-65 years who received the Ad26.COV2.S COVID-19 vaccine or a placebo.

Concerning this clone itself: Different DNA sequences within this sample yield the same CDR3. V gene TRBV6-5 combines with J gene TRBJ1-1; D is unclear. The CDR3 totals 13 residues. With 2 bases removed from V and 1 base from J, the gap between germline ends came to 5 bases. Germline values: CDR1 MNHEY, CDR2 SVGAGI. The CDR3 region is CASSYAGNTEAFF. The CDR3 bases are TGTGCCAGCAGTTACGCCGGGAACACTGAAGCTTTCTTT.

The CDR3 spells CASSLVAGVRETQYF. CDR3 in DNA: TGTGCCAGCAGTTTAGTCGCAGGGGTGCGAGAGACCCAGTACTTC. The J gene is TRBJ2-5, the V gene TRBV27, with D possibly TRBD1 on 6 matching bases. The germline CDR1 and CDR2 sequences are MNHEY and SMNVEV (reference sequence). CDR3 length equals 15 residues. Trimming removed 2 bases at V and 4 bases at J, with 14 bases between.

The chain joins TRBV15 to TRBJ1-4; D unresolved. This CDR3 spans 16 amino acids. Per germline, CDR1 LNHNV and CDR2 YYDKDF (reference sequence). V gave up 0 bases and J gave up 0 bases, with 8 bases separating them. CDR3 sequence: CATSRDWAATNEKLFF. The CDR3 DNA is TGTGCCACCAGCAGAGATTGGGCGGCAACTAATGAAAAACTGTTTTTT.

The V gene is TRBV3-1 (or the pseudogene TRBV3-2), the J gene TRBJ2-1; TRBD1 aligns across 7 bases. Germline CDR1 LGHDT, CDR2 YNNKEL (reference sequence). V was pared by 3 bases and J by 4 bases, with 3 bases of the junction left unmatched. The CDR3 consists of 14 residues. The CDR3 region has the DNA TGTGCCAGCAGCCAGTCGACAGGGTACAATGAGCAGTTCTTC. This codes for CASSQSTGYNEQFF.

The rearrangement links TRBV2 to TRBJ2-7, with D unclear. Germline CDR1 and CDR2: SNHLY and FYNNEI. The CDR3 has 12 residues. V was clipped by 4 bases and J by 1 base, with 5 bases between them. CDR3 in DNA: TGTGCCAGCAGTGGGCCATCCTACGAGCAGTACTTC. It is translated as CASSGPSYEQYF.

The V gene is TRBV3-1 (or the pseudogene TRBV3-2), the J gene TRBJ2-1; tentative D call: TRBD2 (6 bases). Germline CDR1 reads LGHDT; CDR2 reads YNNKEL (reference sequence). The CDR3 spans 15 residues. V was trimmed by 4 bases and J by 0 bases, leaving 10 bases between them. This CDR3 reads CASSPIAVSYNEQFF. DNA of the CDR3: TGTGCCAGCAGCCCGATAGCGGTCTCCTACAATGAGCAGTTCTTC.

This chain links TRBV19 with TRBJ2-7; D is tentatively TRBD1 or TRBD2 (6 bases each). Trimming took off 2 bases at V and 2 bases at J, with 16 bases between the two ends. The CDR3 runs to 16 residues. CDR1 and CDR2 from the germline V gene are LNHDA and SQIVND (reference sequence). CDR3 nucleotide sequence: TGTGCCAGTAGTATAAACAGGGATACGGGGGCCTACGAGCAGTACTTC. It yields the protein CASSINRDTGAYEQYF.

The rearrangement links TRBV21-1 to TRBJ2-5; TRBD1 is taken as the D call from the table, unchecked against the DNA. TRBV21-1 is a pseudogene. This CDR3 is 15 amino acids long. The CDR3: CASSDNRDRGETQYF. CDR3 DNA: TGTGCCAGCAGCGACAACCGGGACAGGGGAGAGACCCAGTACTTC.

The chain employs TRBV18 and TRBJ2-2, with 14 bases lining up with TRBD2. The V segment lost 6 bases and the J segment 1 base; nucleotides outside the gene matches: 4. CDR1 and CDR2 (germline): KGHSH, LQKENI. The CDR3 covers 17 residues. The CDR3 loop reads CASSRGLAGGNTGELFF. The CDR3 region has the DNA TGTGCCAGCTCTCGCGGACTAGCGGGAGGGAACACCGGGGAGCTGTTTTTT. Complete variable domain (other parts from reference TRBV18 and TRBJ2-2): NAGVMQNPRHLVRRRGQEARLRCSPMKGHSHVYWYRQLPEEGLKFMVYLQKENIIDESGMPKERFSAEFPKEGPSILRIQQVVRGDSAAYFCASSRGLAGGNTGELFFGEGSRLTVL.

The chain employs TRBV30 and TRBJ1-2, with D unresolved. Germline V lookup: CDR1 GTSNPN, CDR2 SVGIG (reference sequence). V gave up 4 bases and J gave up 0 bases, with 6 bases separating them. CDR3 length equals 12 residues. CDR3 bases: TGTGCCTGGAATGGGGCTAACTATGGCTACACCTTC. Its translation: CAWNGANYGYTF.

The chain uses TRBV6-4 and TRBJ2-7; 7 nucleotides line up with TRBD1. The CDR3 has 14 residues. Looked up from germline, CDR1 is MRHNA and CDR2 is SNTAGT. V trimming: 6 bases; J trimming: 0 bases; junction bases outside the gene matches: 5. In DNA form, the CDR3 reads TGTGCCAGCAGCCTCGGACAGGACTCCTACGAGCAGTACTTC. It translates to CASSLGQDSYEQYF.

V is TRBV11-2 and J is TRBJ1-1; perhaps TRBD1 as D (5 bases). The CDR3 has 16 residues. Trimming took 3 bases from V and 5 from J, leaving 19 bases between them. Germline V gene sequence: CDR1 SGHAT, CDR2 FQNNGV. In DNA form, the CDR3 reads TGTGCCAGCAGCTTTATGGCAGGGATGATTAGAACTGAAGCTTTCTTT. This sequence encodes CASSFMAGMIRTEAFF.

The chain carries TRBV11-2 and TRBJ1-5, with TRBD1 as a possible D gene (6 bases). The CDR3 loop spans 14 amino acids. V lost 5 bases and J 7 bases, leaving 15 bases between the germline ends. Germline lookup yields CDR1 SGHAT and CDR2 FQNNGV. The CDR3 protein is CASSREGVRQPQHF. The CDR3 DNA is TGTGCCAGCAGCCGAGAGGGGGTTCGACAGCCCCAGCATTTT.

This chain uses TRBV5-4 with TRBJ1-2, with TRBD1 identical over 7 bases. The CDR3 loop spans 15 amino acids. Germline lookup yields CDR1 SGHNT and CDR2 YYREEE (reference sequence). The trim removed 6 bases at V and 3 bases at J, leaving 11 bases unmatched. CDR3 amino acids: CASTTGRGLDYGYTF. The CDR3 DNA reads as TGTGCCAGCACGACAGGGAGGGGTCTTGACTATGGCTACACCTTC. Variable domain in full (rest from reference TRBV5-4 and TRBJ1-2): ETGVTQSPTHLIKTRGQQVTLRCSSQSGHNTVSWYQQALGQGPQFIFQYYREEENGRGNFPPRFSGLQFPNYSSELNVNALELDDSALYLCASTTGRGLDYGYTFGSGTRLTVV.

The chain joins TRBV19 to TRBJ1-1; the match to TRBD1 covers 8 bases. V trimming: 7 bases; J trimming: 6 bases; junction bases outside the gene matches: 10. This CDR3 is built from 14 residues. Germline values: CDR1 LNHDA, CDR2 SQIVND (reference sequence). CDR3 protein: CASTPGQVIAEAFF. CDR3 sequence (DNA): TGTGCCAGTACGCCGGGACAGGTAATCGCTGAAGCTTTCTTT.

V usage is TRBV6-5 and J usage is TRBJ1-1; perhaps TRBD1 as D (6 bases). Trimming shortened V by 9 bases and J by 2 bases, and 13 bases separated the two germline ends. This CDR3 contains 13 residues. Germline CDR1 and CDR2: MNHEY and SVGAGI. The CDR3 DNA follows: TGTGCCAGTCGGGACACCCAAAACACTGAAGCTTTCTTT. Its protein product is CASRDTQNTEAFF.

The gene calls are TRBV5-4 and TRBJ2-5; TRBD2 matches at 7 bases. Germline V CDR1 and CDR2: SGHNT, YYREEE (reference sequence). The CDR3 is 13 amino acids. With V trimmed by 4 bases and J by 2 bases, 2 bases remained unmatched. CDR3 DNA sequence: TGTGCCAGCAGCCCGGGACTACAAGAGACCCAGTACTTC. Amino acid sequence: CASSPGLQETQYF.

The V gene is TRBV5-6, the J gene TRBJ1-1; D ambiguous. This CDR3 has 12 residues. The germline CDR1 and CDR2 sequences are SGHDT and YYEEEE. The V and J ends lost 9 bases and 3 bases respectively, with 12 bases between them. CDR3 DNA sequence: TGTGCCACCTCCACTTGGGACACTGAAGCTTTCTTT. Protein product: CATSTWDTEAFF.